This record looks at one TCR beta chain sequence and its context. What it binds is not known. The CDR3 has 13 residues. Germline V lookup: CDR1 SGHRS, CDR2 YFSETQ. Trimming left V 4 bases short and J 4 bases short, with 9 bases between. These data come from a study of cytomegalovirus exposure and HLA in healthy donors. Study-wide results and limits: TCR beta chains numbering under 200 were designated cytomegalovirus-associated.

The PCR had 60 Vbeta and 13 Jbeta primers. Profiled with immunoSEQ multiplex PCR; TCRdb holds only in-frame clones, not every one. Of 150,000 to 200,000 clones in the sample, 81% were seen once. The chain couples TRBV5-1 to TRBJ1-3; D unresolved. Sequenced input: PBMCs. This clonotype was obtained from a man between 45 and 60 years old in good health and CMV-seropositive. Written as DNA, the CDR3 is TGCGCCAGCAGCCATGACACGGGAAACACCATATATTTT. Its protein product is CASSHDTGNTIYF.